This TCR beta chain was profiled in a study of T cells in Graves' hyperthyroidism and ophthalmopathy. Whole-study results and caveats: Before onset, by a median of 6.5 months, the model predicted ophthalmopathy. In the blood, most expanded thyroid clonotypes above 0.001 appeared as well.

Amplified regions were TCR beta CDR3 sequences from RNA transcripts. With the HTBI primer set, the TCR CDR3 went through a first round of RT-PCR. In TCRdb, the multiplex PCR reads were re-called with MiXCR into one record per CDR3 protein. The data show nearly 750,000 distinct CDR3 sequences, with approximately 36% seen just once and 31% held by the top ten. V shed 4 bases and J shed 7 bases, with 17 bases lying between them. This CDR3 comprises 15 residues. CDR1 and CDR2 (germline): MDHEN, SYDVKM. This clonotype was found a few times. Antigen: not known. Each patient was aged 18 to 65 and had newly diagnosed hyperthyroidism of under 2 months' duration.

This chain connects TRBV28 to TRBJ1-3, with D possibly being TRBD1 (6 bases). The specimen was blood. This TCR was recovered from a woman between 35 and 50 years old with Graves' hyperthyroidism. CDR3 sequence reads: CASSSLGTQGNTIYF. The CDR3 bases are TGTGCCAGCAGTTCCCTGGGGACTCAGGGGAACACCATATATTTT.